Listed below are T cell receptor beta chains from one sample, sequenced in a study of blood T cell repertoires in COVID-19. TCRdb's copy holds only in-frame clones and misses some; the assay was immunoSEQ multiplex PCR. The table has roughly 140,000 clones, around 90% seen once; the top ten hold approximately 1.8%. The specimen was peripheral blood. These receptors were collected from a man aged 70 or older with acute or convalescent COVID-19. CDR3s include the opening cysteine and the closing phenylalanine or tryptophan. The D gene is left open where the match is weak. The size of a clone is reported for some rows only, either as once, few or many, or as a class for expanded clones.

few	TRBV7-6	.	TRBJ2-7	TGTGCCAGCAGCTTGGAAATCGGGCTCCGGGGCTACGAGCAGTACTTC	CASSLEIGLRGYEQYF
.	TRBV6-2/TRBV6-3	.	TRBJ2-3	TGTGCCAGCAGTTACGGCTTGGATACGCAGTATTTT	CASSYGLDTQYF
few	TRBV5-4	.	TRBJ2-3	TGTGCCAGCAGCTTGGGCCTTGGGCCAGATACGCAGTATTTT	CASSLGLGPDTQYF
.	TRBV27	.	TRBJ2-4	TGTGCCAGCAGTTTAGTCTGGACAGACGGTAGGAACATTCAGTACTTC	CASSLVWTDGRNIQYF
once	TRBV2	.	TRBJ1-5	TGTGCCAGCAGTGTTGGGTCCAGCGGTCAGCCCCAGCATTTT	CASSVGSSGQPQHF
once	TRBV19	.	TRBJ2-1	TGTGCCAGTAGTATATCCAGGGAACGTAATGAGCAGTTCTTC	CASSISRERNEQFF
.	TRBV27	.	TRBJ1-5	TGTGCCAGCAGTTCCTCTGACACAAATCAGCCCCAGCATTTT	CASSSSDTNQPQHF
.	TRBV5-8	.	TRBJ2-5	TGTGCCAGCAGCCAGGACAGACAAGAGACCCAGTACTTC	CASSQDRQETQYF
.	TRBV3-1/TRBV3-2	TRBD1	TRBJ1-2	TGTGCCAGCAGCCATTGGGGGACAGGGCAGACTTATGGCTACACCTTC	CASSHWGTGQTYGYTF
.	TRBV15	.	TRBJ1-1	TGTGCCACCAACGCTTTAGTCAGGGGTATGAACACTGAAGCTTTCTTT	CATNALVRGMNTEAFF
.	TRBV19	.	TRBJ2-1	TGTGCCAGTAGTACCCTAGGGGGCTCCTACAATGAGCAGTTCTTC	CASSTLGGSYNEQFF
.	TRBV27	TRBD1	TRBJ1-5	TGTGCCAGCAGTTTAGTGACAGGGGGGATTAGCAATCAGCCCCAGCATTTT	CASSLVTGGISNQPQHF
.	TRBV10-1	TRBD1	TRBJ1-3	TGCGCCAGCAGTGGTCGTCCAGGGGGTACCTCTGCTGGAAACACCATATATTTT	CASSGRPGGTSAGNTIYF